This entry features one T cell receptor beta chain sequence. The antigen remains unidentified. Cultured CD4+ T cell DNA underwent sequencing with the Oncomine TCR Beta short-read assay. Extraction of genomic DNA was performed on cultured CD4+ T cells. MiXCR, applied by TCRdb to the PCR reads, yields one record per CDR3 protein. The top ten clones hold approximately 8% of a sample with around 14,000 distinct CDR3 sequences, roughly 50% of them seen once. Germline assignment: CDR1 DFQATT and CDR2 SNEGSKA (reference sequence). The CDR3 covers 15 residues. J lost 5 bases, V lost 6 bases, and 10 bases had no gene match. The treatment here: roughly 10-day PBMC culture with coronavirus spike peptide pools or control peptides (ViraFEST assay). When about ten days of culture had elapsed, CD4+ T cells were isolated by negative selection. The data stem from a study of vaccination and CD4 T cells after COVID-19. Overall study results and limits: Reactive clonotype counts went from median about 20 after infection to 38 after vaccination, nonsignificantly.

The sequence was collected from a human donor who had recovered from COVID-19. The sample consisted of CD4+ T cells from blood, cultured in vitro. The chain uses TRBV20-1 and TRBJ2-5; 12 positions agree with TRBD2. CDR3 residues: CSAPNRLAGVETQYF. The CDR3 nucleotides are TGCAGTGCCCCAAACAGACTAGCGGGAGTGGAGACCCAGTACTTC.